These 16 T cell receptor beta chains were all obtained from the same sample, sequenced in a study of blood T cell repertoires in COVID-19. This table comes from immunoSEQ multiplex PCR, and its TCRdb copy is limited to in-frame clones, with some not included. Found here are fewer than 250,000 clones, nearly 85% of them singletons; the top ten hold approximately 5.7%. The material sequenced was peripheral blood. These receptors were obtained from a human donor in a cohort sampled during active COVID-19.

The chain carries TRBV5-6 and TRBJ2-7; TRBD1 matches at 11 bases. CDR3 length: 15 amino acids. The germline V gene encodes CDR1 SGHDT and CDR2 YYEEEE. J gave up 7 bases and V 6 bases, and 12 bases lay outside the gene matches. The CDR3 loop reads CASTSGQGARREQYF. In DNA form, the CDR3 reads TGTGCCAGCACTTCAGGACAGGGGGCCCGGCGGGAGCAGTACTTC.

The gene calls are TRBV4-1 and TRBJ2-4; TRBD1 aligns across 7 bases. The CDR3 length is 16 residues. The germline CDR1 and CDR2 sequences are MGHRA and YSYEKL. Germline trimming cut 2 bases from V and 10 bases from J; bases unmatched to any gene: 14. In DNA form, the CDR3 reads TGCGCCAGCAGCCAATTTCACAGCGGACAGGAAGGAATTCAGTACTTC. Protein sequence: CASSQFHSGQEGIQYF.

The CDR3 bases are TGCGCCAGCAGCCGACTAGCGGGGGCCTACAATGAGCAGTTCTTC. Encoded protein: CASSRLAGAYNEQFF. This chain connects TRBV5-1 to TRBJ2-1, with 12 bases aligning to TRBD2. In germline, CDR1 is SGHRS, CDR2 YFSETQ. V lost 4 bases to trimming and J lost 2 bases; unmatched junction nucleotides: 1. The CDR3 totals 15 residues.

V and J are TRBV6-5 and TRBJ2-3; no reliable D call. There are 15 residues in the CDR3. Trimming took 6 bases from V and 3 from J, leaving 16 bases between them. CDR1 and CDR2 from the germline V gene are MNHEY and SVGAGI. CDR3 in amino acids: CASSLSEPFTDTQYF. The CDR3 coding sequence is TGTGCCAGCAGCCTTTCGGAGCCGTTTACAGATACGCAGTATTTT.

The CDR3 reads CASSIRTGTDTQYF. CDR3 DNA sequence: TGTGCCAGTAGTATTAGGACAGGCACAGATACGCAGTATTTT. The chain recombines TRBV19 with TRBJ2-3, with D possibly TRBD1 on 6 matching bases. Germline-derived CDR1 and CDR2 are LNHDA and SQIVND (reference sequence). The CDR3 is made up of 14 amino acids. V was trimmed by 3 bases and J by 1 base, leaving 8 bases between them.

In regard to this clone: A much larger clone differs from this one at a single base, so this may be a read error. The rearrangement uses TRBV7-6 and TRBJ2-2; D might be TRBD2 (6 bases). Per germline, CDR1 SGHVS and CDR2 FNYEAQ. V lost 0 bases to trimming and J lost 1 base, with 6 bases between them. This CDR3 is built from 15 residues. This CDR3 is CASSLAGGNTGELFF. The CDR3 DNA reads as TGTGCCAGCAGCTTAGCGGGGGGGAACACCGGGGAGCTGTTTTTT.

The chain couples TRBV3-1 (or the pseudogene TRBV3-2) to TRBJ2-1; a weak D match, TRBD1 (5 bases). Trimming took 5 bases from V and 9 from J, leaving 23 bases between them. The CDR3 totals 16 residues. The V gene's germline CDR1 is LGHDT and CDR2 YNNKEL (reference sequence). The chain's CDR3 is CASSDRGGIDGSEQFF. CDR3 in DNA: TGTGCCAGCAGCGATAGGGGTGGGATTGACGGGTCTGAGCAGTTCTTC.

The gene calls are TRBV18 and TRBJ2-1, with 7 bases matching TRBD1. V shed 2 bases and J 4 bases; nucleotides not matched to a gene: 5. The CDR3 sequence is 15 residues long. Germline lookup yields CDR1 KGHSH and CDR2 LQKENI. CDR3 sequence: CASSPTRGLYNEQFF. The CDR3 DNA sequence: TGTGCCAGCTCACCAACCAGGGGGTTATACAATGAGCAGTTCTTC.

This clone showed up just a few times. The chain uses TRBV2 and TRBJ2-1, with 8 bases identical to TRBD2. The V and J ends lost 5 bases and 8 bases, in that order; junction bases with no gene match: 14. Germline lookup yields CDR1 SNHLY and CDR2 FYNNEI. This CDR3 comprises 16 residues. CDR3 loop: CASSRAGVAESDEQFF. The CDR3 region has the DNA TGTGCCAGCAGTAGAGCGGGAGTAGCGGAATCGGATGAGCAGTTCTTC.

The chain joins TRBV5-4 to TRBJ2-2; D may be TRBD1 (6 bases). This CDR3 is built from 16 residues. The V and J ends lost 0 bases and 8 bases respectively, with 17 bases between them. Germline lookup yields CDR1 SGHNT and CDR2 YYREEE (reference sequence). The CDR3 is CASSLDKGVLSGELFF. CDR3 bases: TGTGCCAGCAGCTTGGATAAGGGGGTATTATCGGGGGAGCTGTTTTTT.

This clone showed up just once. The chain couples TRBV30 to TRBJ1-2; D gene unclear. This CDR3 has 13 amino acids. The V and J ends lost 2 bases and 0 bases respectively, with 7 bases between them. Germline V gene sequence: CDR1 GTSNPN, CDR2 SVGIG (reference sequence). The CDR3 DNA reads as TGTGCCTGGAGTACGGGAGCTAACTATGGCTACACCTTC. Its protein is CAWSTGANYGYTF.

V and J are TRBV5-1 and TRBJ2-5, with 13 bases lining up with TRBD2. The CDR3 spans 17 residues. With 1 base clipped from V and 2 bases from J, the junction kept 5 bases outside the gene matches. CDR1 is SGHRS and CDR2 is YFSETQ in the germline V gene. Written as DNA, the CDR3 is TGCGCCAGCAGCTTGACGGGGACTAGCGGGGCACAAGAGACCCAGTACTTC. It encodes CASSLTGTSGAQETQYF.

In this sample, this clone turned up a few times. V is TRBV2 and J is TRBJ2-7; perhaps TRBD2 as D (6 bases). This CDR3 region has 14 residues. Germline V gene data show CDR1 as SNHLY and CDR2 as FYNNEI. V lost 3 bases and J 6 bases, leaving 15 bases between the germline ends. The CDR3 DNA follows: TGTGCCAGCAGTGAGTCGGCGGGGATCGGCGAGCAGTACTTC. Translation gives CASSESAGIGEQYF.

The CDR3 nucleotides are TGCAGCGTTGTAGGCCTAGCGGGGGGATATAGCACAGATACGCAGTATTTT. Its protein is CSVVGLAGGYSTDTQYF. This chain uses TRBV29-1 with TRBJ2-3; 11 bases match TRBD2. This CDR3 has 17 residues. Germline CDR1 reads SQVTM; CDR2 reads ANQGSEA. V lost 4 bases, J lost 0 bases, and 9 bases stayed unmatched.

This sequence joins TRBV7-2 and TRBJ1-6, with 7 bases matching TRBD1. V lost 5 bases to trimming and J lost 7 bases; unmatched junction nucleotides: 8. The germline V gene encodes CDR1 SGHTA and CDR2 FQGNSA. CDR3 length equals 15 residues. The CDR3 DNA follows: TGTGCCAGCAGCCTTGGACAGGCCCGCAATTCACCCCTCCACTTT. Residues: CASSLGQARNSPLHF.

The rearrangement uses TRBV5-1 and TRBJ1-5; D might be TRBD1 (5 bases). With 3 bases removed from V and 0 bases from J, the gap between germline ends came to 10 bases. The germline CDR1 and CDR2 sequences are SGHRS and YFSETQ. The CDR3 runs to 15 residues. The CDR3 sequence: CASSSAGGSNQPQHF. The DNA for the CDR3 is TGCGCCAGCAGCTCCGCCGGGGGTAGCAATCAGCCCCAGCATTTT. Drawing the rest from reference TRBV5-1 and TRBJ1-5, the complete variable domain is KAGVTQTPRYLIKTRGQQVTLSCSPISGHRSVSWYQQTPGQGLQFLFEYFSETQRNKGNFPGRFSGRQFSNSRSEMNVSTLELGDSALYLCASSSAGGSNQPQHFGDGTRLSIL.